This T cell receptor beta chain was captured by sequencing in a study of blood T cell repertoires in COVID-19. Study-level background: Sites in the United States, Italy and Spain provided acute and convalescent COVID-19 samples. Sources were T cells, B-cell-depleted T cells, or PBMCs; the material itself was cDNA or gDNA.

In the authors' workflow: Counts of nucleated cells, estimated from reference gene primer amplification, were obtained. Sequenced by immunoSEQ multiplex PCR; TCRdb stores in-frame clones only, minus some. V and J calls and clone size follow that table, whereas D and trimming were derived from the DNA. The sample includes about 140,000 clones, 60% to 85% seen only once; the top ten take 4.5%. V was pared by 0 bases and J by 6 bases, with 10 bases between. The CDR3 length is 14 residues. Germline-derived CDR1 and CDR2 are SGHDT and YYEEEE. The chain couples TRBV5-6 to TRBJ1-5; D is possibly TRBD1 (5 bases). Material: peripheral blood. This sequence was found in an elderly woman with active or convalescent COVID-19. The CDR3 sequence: CASSLGGAGQPQHF. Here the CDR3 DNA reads TGTGCCAGCAGCTTGGGCGGGGCTGGTCAGCCCCAGCATTTT. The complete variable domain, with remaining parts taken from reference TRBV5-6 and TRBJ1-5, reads DAGVTQSPTHLIKTRGQQVTLRCSPKSGHDTVSWYQQALGQGPQFIFQYYEEEERQRGNFPDRFSGHQFPNYSSELNVNALLLGDSALYLCASSLGGAGQPQHFGDGTRLSIL.